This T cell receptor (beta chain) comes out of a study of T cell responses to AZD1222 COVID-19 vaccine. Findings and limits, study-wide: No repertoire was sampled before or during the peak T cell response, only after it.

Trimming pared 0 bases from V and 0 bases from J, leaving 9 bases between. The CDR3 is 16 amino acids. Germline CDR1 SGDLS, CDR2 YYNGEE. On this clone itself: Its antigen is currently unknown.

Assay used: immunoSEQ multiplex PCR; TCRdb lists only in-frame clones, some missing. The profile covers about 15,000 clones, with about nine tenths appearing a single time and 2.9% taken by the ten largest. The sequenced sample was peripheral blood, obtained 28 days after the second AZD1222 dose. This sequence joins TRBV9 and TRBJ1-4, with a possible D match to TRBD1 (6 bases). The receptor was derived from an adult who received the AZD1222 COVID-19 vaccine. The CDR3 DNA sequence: TGTGCCAGCAGCGTAGGGGGGCCTGCAACTAATGAAAAACTGTTTTTT. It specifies CASSVGGPATNEKLFF.